One and the same sample provided the 22 T cell receptor beta chains below, sequenced in a study of blood T cell repertoires in COVID-19. Measured with immunoSEQ multiplex PCR; TCRdb has only the in-frame clones, and not every one. This sample has about 250,000 clones, with 65% to 85% found just once. Sequenced input: peripheral blood. These TCRs come from a man aged 50 or older with active or convalescent COVID-19.

The V gene is TRBV6-5, the J gene TRBJ1-3, with TRBD1 as a possible D gene (5 bases). V was cut by 0 bases and J by 8 bases, with 11 bases left in between. The CDR3 is 14 residues long. Looked up from germline, CDR1 is MNHEY and CDR2 is SVGAGI. This chain's CDR3 is CASSYSRQGDTIYF. The CDR3 DNA follows: TGTGCCAGCAGTTACTCGAGGCAGGGCGACACCATATATTTT.

The chain joins TRBV5-8 to TRBJ2-3; possible D gene TRBD2, 6 bases. The germline V gene encodes CDR1 SGHTS and CDR2 YDEGEE. The CDR3 runs 13 residues. The V end was cut by 5 bases, the J end by 6 bases, with 13 bases between. CDR3: CASRAGREDTQYF. The CDR3, as DNA: TGTGCCAGCAGAGCGGGCCGGGAGGATACGCAGTATTTT.

This clone was detected once. This sequence joins TRBV4-3 and TRBJ2-3; D not certain. The CDR3 loop spans 12 amino acids. Germline V lookup: CDR1 LGHNA, CDR2 YSLEER. V lost 3 bases and J 10 bases, leaving 11 bases between the germline ends. Written as DNA, the CDR3 is TGCGCCAGCAGCCAGCCCCCGGCGGCGCAGTATTTT. Its translation: CASSQPPAAQYF.

The V and J genes are TRBV3-1 (or the pseudogene TRBV3-2) and TRBJ2-3, with D possibly being TRBD2 (6 bases). Germline CDR1 reads LGHDT; CDR2 reads YNNKEL (reference sequence). This CDR3 spans 13 amino acids. The V end was cut by 1 base, the J end by 8 bases, with 10 bases between. The CDR3 DNA reads as TGTGCCAGCAGCCAAGGGGGGGTAGGTACGCAGTATTTT. It is translated as CASSQGGVGTQYF.

The rearrangement links TRBV5-4 to TRBJ2-3; TRBD2 agrees at 12 bases. Losses at the gene ends were 0 bases for V and 5 bases for J; bases not matched to a gene: 7. CDR1 is SGHNT and CDR2 is YYREEE in the germline V gene (reference sequence). The CDR3 totals 17 residues. The CDR3 sequence: CASSLAASGGARDTQYF. In nucleotides, the CDR3 is TGTGCCAGCAGCTTGGCCGCTAGCGGGGGGGCCAGAGATACGCAGTATTTT.

The chain joins TRBV3-1 (or the pseudogene TRBV3-2) to TRBJ1-2; D remains unclear. The CDR3 covers 13 residues. The ends were cut back, 0 bases at V and 4 bases at J, with 6 bases in the middle. Germline CDR1 LGHDT, CDR2 YNNKEL (reference sequence). In DNA, the CDR3 is TGTGCCAGCAGCCAAGATCCCTTCTATGGCTACACCTTC. Its translation is CASSQDPFYGYTF.

The rearrangement joins TRBV6-6 to TRBJ1-4; tentative D call: TRBD1 (6 bases). The V gene lost 10 bases and the J gene lost 2 bases, with 17 bases spanning the gap. The CDR3 is 15 residues long. Germline CDR1 is MNHNY and CDR2 is SVGAGI (reference sequence). CDR3 DNA: TGTGCCACTAGGGACCGAGGGGGTACTAATGAAAAACTGTTTTTT. This translates into CATRDRGGTNEKLFF.

This clone was found a few times. The chain couples TRBV6-5 to TRBJ2-5; 8 bases line up with TRBD2. Germline CDR1 and CDR2: MNHEY and SVGAGI. V lost 0 bases to trimming and J lost 9 bases; unmatched junction nucleotides: 0. The CDR3 totals 12 residues. The CDR3 bases are TGTGCCAGCAGTTACTCGCGGGAGGCCCAGTACTTC. Protein: CASSYSREAQYF.

The V gene is TRBV16, the J gene TRBJ2-7; 8 nucleotides agree with TRBD2. Germline trimming cut 6 bases from V and 6 bases from J; bases unmatched to any gene: 10. The CDR3 spans 14 residues. The germline gives CDR1 KGHSY, CDR2 FQNENV. The CDR3 DNA reads TGTGCCAGCAGTAAGGGACTAGTATTCACCGAGCAGTACTTC. It translates to CASSKGLVFTEQYF.

This clone was detected only once. The chain couples TRBV7-9 to TRBJ2-1, with D uncertain. Per the germline V gene, CDR1 is SEHNR and CDR2 is FQNEAQ (reference sequence). There are 15 residues in the CDR3. Deletions cut 5 bases from V and 5 bases from J, with 16 bases between. The DNA for the CDR3 is TGTGCCAGCAGCGCCATAGAGGCCCCCCACAATGAGCAGTTCTTC. Its protein is CASSAIEAPHNEQFF.

The V and J genes are TRBV28 and TRBJ1-1; D is unresolved. Deletions cut 10 bases from V and 0 bases from J, with 9 bases between. The CDR3 has 12 amino acids. Germline loops: CDR1 MDHEN, CDR2 SYDVKM. The CDR3 spells CATTVLNTEAFF. CDR3 DNA sequence: TGTGCCACCACGGTGCTGAACACTGAAGCTTTCTTT.

This sequence joins TRBV9 and TRBJ2-7, with TRBD2 matching 11 bases. The V gene end was trimmed by 4 bases and the J gene end by 7 bases; junction bases not matched to a gene: 13. CDR1 is SGDLS and CDR2 is YYNGEE in the germline V gene. This CDR3 region has 16 residues. For the CDR3, the DNA is TGTGCCAGCAGCTTCTCCCCGGGACTAGCGGCGGGGGAGCAGTACTTC. Translation: CASSFSPGLAAGEQYF.

The chain links TRBV9 to TRBJ1-2; TRBD1 matches at 10 bases. This CDR3 has 15 residues. V gave up 6 bases and J gave up 3 bases; unmatched junction bases: 8. Germline CDR1 reads SGDLS; CDR2 reads YYNGEE. The DNA for the CDR3 is TGTGCCAGCACCCTAAGCGGGACAGGGGACTATGGCTACACCTTC. This codes for CASTLSGTGDYGYTF.

The chain combines TRBV29-1 with TRBJ2-5; possibly TRBD2 for D (5 bases). Per the germline V gene, CDR1 is SQVTM and CDR2 is ANQGSEA. The CDR3 runs to 13 residues. The V and J ends lost 7 bases and 2 bases respectively, with 14 bases between them. CDR3: CSARRTSQETQYF. DNA of the CDR3: TGCAGCGCCCGGAGGACTTCGCAAGAGACCCAGTACTTC.

The CDR3 DNA follows: TGTGCCTGGGTCAGAGCGGACAGGGACGAAGCTTTCTTT. Its protein is CAWVRADRDEAFF. This chain links TRBV30 with TRBJ1-1; TRBD1 matches at 8 bases. The CDR3 has 13 residues. The trim removed 5 bases at V and 8 bases at J, leaving 10 bases unmatched. Germline-derived CDR1 and CDR2 are GTSNPN and SVGIG (reference sequence).

This sequence joins TRBV5-4 and TRBJ2-2; 15 bases map to TRBD2. CDR3 length equals 18 residues. After removal of 4 bases from V and 4 bases from J, the junction contained 8 bases not matched to a gene. Per the germline V gene, CDR1 is SGHNT and CDR2 is YYREEE (reference sequence). This chain's CDR3 is CASSPGLAGGYGTGELFF. In DNA, the CDR3 is TGTGCCAGCAGCCCAGGACTAGCGGGGGGGTACGGCACCGGGGAGCTGTTTTTT.

This clone has a handful of counts. The gene calls are TRBV5-1 and TRBJ2-7, with 10 bases identical to TRBD1. The CDR3 sequence is 15 residues long. Unmatched junction bases numbered 7, after V lost 6 bases and J lost 1 base. Germline CDR1 and CDR2: SGHRS and YFSETQ. CDR3 sequence: CASNPRDRGSYEQYF. The DNA for the CDR3 is TGCGCCAGCAATCCCCGGGACAGGGGTTCCTACGAGCAGTACTTC.

The chain uses TRBV19 and TRBJ1-5, with 8 bases that match TRBD1. Germline CDR1 and CDR2: LNHDA and SQIVND (reference sequence). J was trimmed by 11 bases and V by 4 bases; bases with no gene match: 10. The CDR3 has 14 amino acids. In DNA, the CDR3 is TGTGCCAGTAGTACATTTACAGGGGGTTTTGCCCAGCATTTT. It specifies CASSTFTGGFAQHF.

The genes are TRBV11-1 and TRBJ2-1; 7 bases map to TRBD2. The CDR3 loop spans 13 amino acids. V was pared by 5 bases and J by 12 bases, with 10 bases of the junction left unmatched. CDR1 is SGHAT and CDR2 is FQDESV in the germline V gene (reference sequence). CDR3 region: CASSRTQGLMQFF. The CDR3 nucleotides read TGTGCCAGCAGCCGAACCCAGGGACTAATGCAGTTCTTC.

V gene TRBV10-3 combines with J gene TRBJ1-3; the match to TRBD1 covers 9 bases. Germline V gene lookup returns CDR1 ENHRY and CDR2 SYGVKD. J was trimmed by 6 bases and V by 4 bases; bases with no gene match: 7. The CDR3 is made up of 15 amino acids. DNA for the CDR3: TGTGCCATCAGTGGACCGGGACAGGGCCAAAACACCATATATTTT. It translates to CAISGPGQGQNTIYF.

The gene calls are TRBV29-1 and TRBJ1-3; D is unclear. This CDR3 has 18 amino acids. Per the germline V gene, CDR1 is SQVTM and CDR2 is ANQGSEA. Trimming left V 7 bases short and J 0 bases short, with 25 bases between. In DNA form, the CDR3 reads TGCAGCGCAGATGCCCGGTCGGACTCAGTGTACTCTGGAAACACCATATATTTT. Protein: CSADARSDSVYSGNTIYF. The complete variable domain, with remaining parts taken from reference TRBV29-1 and TRBJ1-3, reads SAVISQKPSRDICQRGTSLTIQCQVDSQVTMMFWYRQQPGQSLTLIATANQGSEATYESGFVIDKFPISRPNLTFSTLTVSNMSPEDSSIYLCSADARSDSVYSGNTIYFGEGSWLTVV.

The chain combines TRBV7-2 with TRBJ2-7; D might be TRBD2 (6 bases). CDR3 length equals 15 residues. CDR1 SGHTA and CDR2 FQGNSA come from the germline V gene. V lost 1 base and J 3 bases, leaving 13 bases between the germline ends. The CDR3 loop reads CASSLGASERYEQYF. The CDR3 region has the DNA TGTGCCAGCAGCTTAGGGGCTAGCGAGCGCTACGAGCAGTACTTC.